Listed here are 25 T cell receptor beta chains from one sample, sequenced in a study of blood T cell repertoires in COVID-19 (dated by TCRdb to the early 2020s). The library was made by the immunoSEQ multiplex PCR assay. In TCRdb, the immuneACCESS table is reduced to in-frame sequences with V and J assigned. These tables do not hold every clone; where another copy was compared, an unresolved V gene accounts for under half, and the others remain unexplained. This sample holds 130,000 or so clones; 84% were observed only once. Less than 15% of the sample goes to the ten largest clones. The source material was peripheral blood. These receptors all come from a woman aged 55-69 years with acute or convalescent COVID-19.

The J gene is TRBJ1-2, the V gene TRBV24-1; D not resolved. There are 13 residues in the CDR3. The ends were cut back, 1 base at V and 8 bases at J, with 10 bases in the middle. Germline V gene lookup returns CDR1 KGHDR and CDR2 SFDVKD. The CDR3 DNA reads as TGTGCCACCAGTGATTTTATGGGCCGAGGCTACACCTTC. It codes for CATSDFMGRGYTF.

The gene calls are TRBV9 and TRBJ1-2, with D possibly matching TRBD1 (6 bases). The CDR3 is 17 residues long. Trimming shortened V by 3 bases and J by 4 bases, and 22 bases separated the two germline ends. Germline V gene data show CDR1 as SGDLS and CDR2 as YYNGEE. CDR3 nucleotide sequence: TGTGCCAGCAGCGATGGCCCAACAGGGCGAGGGGGCTATGGCTACACCTTC. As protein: CASSDGPTGRGGYGYTF.

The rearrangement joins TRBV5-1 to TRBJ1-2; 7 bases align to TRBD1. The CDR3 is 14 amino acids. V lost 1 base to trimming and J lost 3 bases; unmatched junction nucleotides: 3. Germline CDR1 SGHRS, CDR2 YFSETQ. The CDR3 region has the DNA TGCGCCAGCAGCTTGCAGGGGGTGGACTATGGCTACACCTTC. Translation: CASSLQGVDYGYTF. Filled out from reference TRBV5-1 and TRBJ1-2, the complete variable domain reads KAGVTQTPRYLIKTRGQQVTLSCSPISGHRSVSWYQQTPGQGLQFLFEYFSETQRNKGNFPGRFSGRQFSNSRSEMNVSTLELGDSALYLCASSLQGVDYGYTFGSGTRLTVV.

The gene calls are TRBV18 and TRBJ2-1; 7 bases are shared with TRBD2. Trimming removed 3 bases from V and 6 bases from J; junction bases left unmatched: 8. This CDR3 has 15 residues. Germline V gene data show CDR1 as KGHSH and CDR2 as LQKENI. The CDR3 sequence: CASSPPRGGTNEQFF. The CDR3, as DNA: TGTGCCAGCTCACCTCCCCGGGGAGGGACCAATGAGCAGTTCTTC.

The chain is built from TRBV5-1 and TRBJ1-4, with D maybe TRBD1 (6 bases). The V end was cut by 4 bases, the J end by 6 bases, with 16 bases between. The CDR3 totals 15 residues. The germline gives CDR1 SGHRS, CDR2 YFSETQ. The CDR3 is CASSVIGGGDEKLFF. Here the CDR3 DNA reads TGCGCCAGCAGCGTAATAGGGGGTGGTGATGAAAAACTGTTTTTT.

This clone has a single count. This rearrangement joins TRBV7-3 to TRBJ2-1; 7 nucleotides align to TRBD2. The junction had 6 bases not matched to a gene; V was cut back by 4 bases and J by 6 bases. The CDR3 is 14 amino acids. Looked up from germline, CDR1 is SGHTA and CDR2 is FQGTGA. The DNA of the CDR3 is TGTGCCAGCAGCTCGAGCGGGGTGGGCAATGAGCAGTTCTTC. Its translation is CASSSSGVGNEQFF.

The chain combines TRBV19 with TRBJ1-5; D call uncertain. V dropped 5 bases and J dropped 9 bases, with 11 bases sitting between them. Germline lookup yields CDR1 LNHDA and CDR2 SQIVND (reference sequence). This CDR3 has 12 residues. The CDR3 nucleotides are TGTGCCAGTAGTCCCCGACATCGGCCCCAGCATTTT. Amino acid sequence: CASSPRHRPQHF.

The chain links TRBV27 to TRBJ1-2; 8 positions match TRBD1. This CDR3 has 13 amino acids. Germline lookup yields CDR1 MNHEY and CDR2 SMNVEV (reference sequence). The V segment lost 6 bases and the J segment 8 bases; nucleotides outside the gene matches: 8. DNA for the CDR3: TGTGCCAGCAGACCTCAGGGGGCATGGGGCTACACCTTC. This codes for CASRPQGAWGYTF.

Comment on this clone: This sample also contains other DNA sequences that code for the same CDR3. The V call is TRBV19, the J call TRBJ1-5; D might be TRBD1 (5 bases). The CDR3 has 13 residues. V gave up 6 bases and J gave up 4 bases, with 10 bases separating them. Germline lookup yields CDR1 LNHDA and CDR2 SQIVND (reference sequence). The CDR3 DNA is TGTGCCAGTAGCCTCCCAGGGAATCAGCCCCAGCATTTT. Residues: CASSLPGNQPQHF. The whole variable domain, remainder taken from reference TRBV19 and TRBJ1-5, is DGGITQSPKYLFRKEGQNVTLSCEQNLNHDAMYWYRQDPGQGLRLIYYSQIVNDFQKGDIAEGYSVSREKKESFPLTVTSAQKNPTAFYLCASSLPGNQPQHFGDGTRLSIL.

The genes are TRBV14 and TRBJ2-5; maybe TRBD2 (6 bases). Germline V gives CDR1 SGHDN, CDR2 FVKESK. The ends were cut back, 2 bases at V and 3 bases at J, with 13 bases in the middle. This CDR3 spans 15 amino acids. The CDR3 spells CASSQRGGTKETQYF. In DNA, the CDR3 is TGTGCCAGCAGCCAAAGGGGAGGTACGAAAGAGACCCAGTACTTC.

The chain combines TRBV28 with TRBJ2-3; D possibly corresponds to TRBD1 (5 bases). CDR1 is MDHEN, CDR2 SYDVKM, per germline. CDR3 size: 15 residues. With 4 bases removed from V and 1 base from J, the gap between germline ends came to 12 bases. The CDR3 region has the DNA TGTGCCAGCAGTTCGCCAGGGTTTGGCACAGATACGCAGTATTTT. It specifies CASSSPGFGTDTQYF.

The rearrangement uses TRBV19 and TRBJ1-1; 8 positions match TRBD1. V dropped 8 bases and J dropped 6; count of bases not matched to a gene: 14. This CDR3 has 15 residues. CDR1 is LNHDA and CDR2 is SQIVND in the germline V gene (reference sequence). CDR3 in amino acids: CASRLSPTGAAEAFF. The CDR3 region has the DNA TGTGCCAGTCGACTGAGCCCGACAGGGGCGGCTGAAGCTTTCTTT.

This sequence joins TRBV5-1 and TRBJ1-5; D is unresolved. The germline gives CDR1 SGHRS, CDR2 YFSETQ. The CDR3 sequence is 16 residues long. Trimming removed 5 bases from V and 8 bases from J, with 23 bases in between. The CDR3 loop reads CASRRQPESSLEPQHF. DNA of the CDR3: TGCGCCAGCAGAAGACAACCGGAATCGTCTTTGGAGCCCCAGCATTTT.

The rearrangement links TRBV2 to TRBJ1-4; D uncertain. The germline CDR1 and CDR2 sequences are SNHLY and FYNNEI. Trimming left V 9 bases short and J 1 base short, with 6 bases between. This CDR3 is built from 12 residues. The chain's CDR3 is CASRGTNEKLFF. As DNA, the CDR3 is TGTGCCAGTCGGGGAACTAATGAAAAACTGTTTTTT.

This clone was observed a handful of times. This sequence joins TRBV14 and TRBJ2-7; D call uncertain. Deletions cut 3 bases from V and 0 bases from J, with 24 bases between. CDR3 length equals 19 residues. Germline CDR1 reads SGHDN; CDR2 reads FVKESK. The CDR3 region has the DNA TGTGCCAGCAGCCAGAGCTTCAATTTGAGGCGGCCTAGCTCCTACGAGCAGTACTTC. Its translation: CASSQSFNLRRPSSYEQYF.

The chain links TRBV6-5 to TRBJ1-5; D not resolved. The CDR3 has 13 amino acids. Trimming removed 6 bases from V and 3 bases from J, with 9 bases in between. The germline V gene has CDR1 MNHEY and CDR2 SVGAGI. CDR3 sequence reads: CASSITVNQPQHF. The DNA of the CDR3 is TGTGCCAGCAGCATTACAGTCAATCAGCCCCAGCATTTT.

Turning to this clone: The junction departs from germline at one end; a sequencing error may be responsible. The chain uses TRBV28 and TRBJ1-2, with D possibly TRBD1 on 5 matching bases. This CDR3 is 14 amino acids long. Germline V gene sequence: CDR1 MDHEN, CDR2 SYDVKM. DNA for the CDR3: TGTGCCAGCAGAGCCCCGGGGACGGACTATAGCTACACCTTC. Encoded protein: CASRAPGTDYSYTF.

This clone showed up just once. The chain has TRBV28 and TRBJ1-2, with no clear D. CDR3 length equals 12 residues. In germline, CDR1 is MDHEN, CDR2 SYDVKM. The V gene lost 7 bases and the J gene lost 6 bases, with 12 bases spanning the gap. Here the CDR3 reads CASTSGGDGYTF. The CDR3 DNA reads TGTGCCAGCACCTCCGGCGGCGATGGCTACACCTTC.

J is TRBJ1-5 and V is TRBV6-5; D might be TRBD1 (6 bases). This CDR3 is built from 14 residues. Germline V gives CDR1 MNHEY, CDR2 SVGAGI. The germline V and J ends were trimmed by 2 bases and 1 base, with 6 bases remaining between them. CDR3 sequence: CASSYGGSNQPQHF. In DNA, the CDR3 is TGTGCCAGCAGTTACGGGGGCAGCAATCAGCCCCAGCATTTT.

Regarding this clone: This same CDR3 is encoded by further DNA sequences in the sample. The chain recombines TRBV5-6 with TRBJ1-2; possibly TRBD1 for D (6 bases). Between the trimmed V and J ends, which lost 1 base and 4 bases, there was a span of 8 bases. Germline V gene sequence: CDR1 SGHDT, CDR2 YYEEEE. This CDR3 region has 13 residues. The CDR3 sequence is CASSLQGSYGYTF. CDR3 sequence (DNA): TGTGCCAGCAGCTTGCAGGGGAGCTATGGCTACACCTTC.

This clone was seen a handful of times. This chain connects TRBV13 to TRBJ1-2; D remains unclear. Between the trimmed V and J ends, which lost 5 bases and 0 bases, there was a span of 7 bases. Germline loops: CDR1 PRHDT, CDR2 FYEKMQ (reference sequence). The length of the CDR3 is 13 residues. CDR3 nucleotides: TGTGCCAGCAGCACGGGAGCTAACTATGGCTACACCTTC. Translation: CASSTGANYGYTF.

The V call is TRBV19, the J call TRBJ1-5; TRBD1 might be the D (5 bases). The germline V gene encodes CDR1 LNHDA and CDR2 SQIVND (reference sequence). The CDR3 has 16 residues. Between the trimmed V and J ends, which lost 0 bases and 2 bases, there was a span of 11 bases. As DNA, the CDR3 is TGTGCCAGTAGTATAGATTTGGGGGGGGGCAATCAGCCCCAGCATTTT. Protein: CASSIDLGGGNQPQHF.

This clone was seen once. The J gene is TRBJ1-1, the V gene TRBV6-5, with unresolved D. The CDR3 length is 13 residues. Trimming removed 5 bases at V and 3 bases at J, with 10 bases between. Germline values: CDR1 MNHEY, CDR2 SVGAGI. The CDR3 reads CASSPAGDTEAFF. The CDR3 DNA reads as TGTGCCAGCAGTCCAGCGGGAGACACTGAAGCTTTCTTT.

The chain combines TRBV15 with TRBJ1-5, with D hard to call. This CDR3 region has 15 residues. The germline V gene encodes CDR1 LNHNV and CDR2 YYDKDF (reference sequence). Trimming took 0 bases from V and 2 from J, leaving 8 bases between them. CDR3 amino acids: CATSRERMGNQPQHF. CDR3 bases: TGTGCCACCAGCAGAGAGAGGATGGGCAATCAGCCCCAGCATTTT.

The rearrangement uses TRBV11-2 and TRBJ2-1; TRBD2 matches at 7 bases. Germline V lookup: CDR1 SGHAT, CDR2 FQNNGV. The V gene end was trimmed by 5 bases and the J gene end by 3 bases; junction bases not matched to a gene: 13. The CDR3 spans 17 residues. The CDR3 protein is CASSPNPPASGYNEQFF. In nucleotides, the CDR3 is TGTGCCAGCAGCCCCAACCCGCCGGCTAGCGGCTACAATGAGCAGTTCTTC.